This TCR beta chain was recovered during a study of control samples from healthy donors and cancer patients. Method: immunoSEQ multiplex PCR; TCRdb's copy keeps in-frame clones and lacks some. This table has about 150,000 clones, 75% to 90% appearing once. The sequence derives from a man aged 25-45 years in good health. Sample: blood.

CDR3 nucleotides: TGTGCCAGCAGCCCCCCCGGGGGTAACTATGGCTACACCTTC. Its translation is CASSPPGGNYGYTF. This chain connects TRBV7-2 to TRBJ1-2; the D gene is possibly TRBD1 (5 bases). CDR1 is SGHTA and CDR2 is FQGNSA in the germline V gene. Between the trimmed V and J ends, which lost 5 bases and 1 base, there was a span of 11 bases. This CDR3 comprises 14 residues.